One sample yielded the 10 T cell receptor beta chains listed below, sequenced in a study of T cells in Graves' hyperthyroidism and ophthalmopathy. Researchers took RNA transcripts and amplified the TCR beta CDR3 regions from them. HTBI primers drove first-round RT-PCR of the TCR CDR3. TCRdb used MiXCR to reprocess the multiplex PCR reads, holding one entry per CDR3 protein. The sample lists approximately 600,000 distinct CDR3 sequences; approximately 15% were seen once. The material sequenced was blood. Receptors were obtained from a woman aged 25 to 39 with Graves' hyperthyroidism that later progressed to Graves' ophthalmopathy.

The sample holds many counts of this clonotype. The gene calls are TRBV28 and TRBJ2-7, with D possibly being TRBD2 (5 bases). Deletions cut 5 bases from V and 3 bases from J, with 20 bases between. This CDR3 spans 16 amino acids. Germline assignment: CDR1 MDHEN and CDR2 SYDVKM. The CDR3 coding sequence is TGTGCCAGCAGTCCACCCCCCGGGGTCGGACTCTACGAGCAGTACTTC. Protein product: CASSPPPGVGLYEQYF.

This chain's CDR3 is CASSLVGTSGTTGELFF. The CDR3 DNA reads TGTGCCAGCAGCTTAGTTGGGACTAGCGGGACCACCGGGGAGCTGTTTTTT. This sequence joins TRBV7-2 and TRBJ2-2; 13 nucleotides line up with TRBD2. CDR1 is SGHTA and CDR2 is FQGNSA in the germline V gene. The trim removed 1 base at V and 4 bases at J, leaving 3 bases unmatched. The CDR3 covers 17 residues.

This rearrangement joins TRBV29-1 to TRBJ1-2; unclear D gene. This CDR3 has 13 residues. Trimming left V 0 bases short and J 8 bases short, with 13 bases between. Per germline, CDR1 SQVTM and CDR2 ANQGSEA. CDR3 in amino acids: CSVEDPRVLGYTF. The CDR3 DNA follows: TGCAGCGTTGAAGATCCCCGGGTTTTGGGCTACACCTTC.

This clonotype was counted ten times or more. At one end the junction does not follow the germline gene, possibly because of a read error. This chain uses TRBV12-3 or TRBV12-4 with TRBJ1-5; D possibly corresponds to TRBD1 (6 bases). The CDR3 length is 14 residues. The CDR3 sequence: CASNLQGRDQPQHF. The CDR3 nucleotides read TGTGCCAGCAATTTACAGGGTAGGGATCAGCCCCAGCATTTT.

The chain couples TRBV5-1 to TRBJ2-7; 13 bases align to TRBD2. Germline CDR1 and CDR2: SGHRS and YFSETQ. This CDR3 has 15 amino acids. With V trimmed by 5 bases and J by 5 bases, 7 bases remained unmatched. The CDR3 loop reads CASSFGLAGADEQYF. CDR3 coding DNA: TGCGCCAGCAGTTTCGGACTAGCGGGAGCGGACGAGCAGTACTTC.

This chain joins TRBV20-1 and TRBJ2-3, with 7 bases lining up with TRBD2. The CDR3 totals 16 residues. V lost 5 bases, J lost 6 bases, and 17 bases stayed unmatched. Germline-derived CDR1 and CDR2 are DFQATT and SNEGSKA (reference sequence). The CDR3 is CSAESPWEGIADTQYF. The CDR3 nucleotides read TGCAGTGCTGAATCCCCGTGGGAGGGCATAGCGGATACGCAGTATTTT.

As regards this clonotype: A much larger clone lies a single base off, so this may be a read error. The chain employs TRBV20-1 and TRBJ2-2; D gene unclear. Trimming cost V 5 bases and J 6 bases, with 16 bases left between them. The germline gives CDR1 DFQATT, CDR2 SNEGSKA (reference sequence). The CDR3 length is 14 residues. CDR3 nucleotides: TGCAGTGCTGGGCCAAGCGTGGGGTCCGGGGAGCTGTTTTTT. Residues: CSAGPSVGSGELFF.

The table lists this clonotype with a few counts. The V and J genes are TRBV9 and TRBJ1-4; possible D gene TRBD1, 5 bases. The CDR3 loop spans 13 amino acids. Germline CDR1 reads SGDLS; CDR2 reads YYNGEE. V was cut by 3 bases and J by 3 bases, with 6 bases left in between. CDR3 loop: CASSGGPNEKLFF. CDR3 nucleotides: TGTGCCAGCAGCGGGGGACCTAATGAAAAACTGTTTTTT. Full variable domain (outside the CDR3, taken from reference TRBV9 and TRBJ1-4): DSGVTQTPKHLITATGQRVTLRCSPRSGDLSVYWYQQSLDQGLQFLIQYYNGEERAKGNILERFSAQQFPDLHSELNLSSLELGDSALYFCASSGGPNEKLFFGSGTQLSVL.

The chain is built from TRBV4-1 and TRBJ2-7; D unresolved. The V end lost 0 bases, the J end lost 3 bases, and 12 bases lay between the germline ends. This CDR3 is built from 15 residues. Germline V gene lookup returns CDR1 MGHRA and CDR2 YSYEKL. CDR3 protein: CASSQDPGSIYEQYF. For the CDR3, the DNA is TGCGCCAGCAGCCAAGATCCAGGCAGTATCTACGAGCAGTACTTC.

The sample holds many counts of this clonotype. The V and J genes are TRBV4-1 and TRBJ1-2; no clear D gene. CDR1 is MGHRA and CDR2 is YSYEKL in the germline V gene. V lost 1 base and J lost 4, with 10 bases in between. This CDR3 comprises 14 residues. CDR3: CASSQVAEPYGYTF. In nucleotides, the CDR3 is TGCGCCAGCAGCCAAGTAGCGGAACCCTATGGCTACACCTTC.